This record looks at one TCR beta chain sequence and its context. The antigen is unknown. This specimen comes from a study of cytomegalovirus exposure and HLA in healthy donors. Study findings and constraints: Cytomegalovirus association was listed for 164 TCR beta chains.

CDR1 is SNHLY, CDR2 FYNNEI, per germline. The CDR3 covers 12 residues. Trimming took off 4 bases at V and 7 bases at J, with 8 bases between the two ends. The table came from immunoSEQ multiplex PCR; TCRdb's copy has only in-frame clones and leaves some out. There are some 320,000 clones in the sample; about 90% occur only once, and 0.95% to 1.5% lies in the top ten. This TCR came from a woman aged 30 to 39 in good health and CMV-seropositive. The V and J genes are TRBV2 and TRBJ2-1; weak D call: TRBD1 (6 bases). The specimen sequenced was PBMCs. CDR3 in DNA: TGTGCCAGCAGTGGGACAGCTAATGAGCAGTTCTTC. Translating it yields CASSGTANEQFF.